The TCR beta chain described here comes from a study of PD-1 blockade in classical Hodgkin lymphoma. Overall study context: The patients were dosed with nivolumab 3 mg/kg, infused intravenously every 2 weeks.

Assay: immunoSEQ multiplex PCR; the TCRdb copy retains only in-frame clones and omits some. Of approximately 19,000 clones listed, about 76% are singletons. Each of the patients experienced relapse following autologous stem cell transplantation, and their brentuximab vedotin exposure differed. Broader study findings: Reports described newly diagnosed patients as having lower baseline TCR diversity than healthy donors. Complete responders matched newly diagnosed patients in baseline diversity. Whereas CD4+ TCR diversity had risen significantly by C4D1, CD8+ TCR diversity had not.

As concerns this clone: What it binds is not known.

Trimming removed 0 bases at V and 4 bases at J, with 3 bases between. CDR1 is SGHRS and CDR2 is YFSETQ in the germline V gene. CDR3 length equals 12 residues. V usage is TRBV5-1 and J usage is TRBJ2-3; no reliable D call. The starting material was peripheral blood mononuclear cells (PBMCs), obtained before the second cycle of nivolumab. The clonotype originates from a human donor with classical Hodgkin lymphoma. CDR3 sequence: CASSLVADTQYF. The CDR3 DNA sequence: TGCGCCAGCAGCTTGGTCGCAGATACGCAGTATTTT.